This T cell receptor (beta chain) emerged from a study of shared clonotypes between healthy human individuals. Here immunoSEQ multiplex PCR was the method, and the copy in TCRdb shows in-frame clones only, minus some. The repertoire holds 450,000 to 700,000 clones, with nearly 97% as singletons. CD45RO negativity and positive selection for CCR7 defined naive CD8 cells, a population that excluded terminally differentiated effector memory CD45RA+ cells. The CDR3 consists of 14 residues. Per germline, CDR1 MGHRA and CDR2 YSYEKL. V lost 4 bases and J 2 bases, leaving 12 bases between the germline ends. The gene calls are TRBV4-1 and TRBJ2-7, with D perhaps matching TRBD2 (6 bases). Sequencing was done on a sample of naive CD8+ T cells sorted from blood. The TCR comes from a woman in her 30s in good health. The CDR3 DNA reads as TGCGCCAGCAGCCTGTACGGGACTCCCTACGAGCAGTACTTC. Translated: CASSLYGTPYEQYF.